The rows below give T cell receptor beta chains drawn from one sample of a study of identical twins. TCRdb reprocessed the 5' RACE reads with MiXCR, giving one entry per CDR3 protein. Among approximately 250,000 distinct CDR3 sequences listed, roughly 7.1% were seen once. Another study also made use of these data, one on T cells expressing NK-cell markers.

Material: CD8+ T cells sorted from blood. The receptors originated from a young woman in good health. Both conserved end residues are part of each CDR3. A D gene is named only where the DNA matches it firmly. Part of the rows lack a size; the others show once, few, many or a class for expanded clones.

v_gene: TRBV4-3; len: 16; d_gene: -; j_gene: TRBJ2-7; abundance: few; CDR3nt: TGCGCCAGCAGCCAAGCATGGCCGGGTCCCTCCTACGAGCAGTACTTC; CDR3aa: CASSQAWPGPSYEQYF
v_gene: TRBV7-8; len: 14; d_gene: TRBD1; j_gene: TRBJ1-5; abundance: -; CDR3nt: TGTGCCAGCAGCTTGGGCAGGGGGGGACAGCCCCAGCATTTT; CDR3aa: CASSLGRGGQPQHF
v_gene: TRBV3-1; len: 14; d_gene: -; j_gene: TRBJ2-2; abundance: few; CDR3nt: TGTGCCAGCAGCCAGGCTGACTACACCGGGGAGCTGTTTTTT; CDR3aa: CASSQADYTGELFF
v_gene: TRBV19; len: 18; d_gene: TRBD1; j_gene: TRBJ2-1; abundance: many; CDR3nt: TGTGCCAGTCATACAACTTGGACAGGGGACGAGCTCGGGGATGAGCAGTTCTTC; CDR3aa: CASHTTWTGDELGDEQFF
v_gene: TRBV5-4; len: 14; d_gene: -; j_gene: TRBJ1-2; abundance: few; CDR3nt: TGTGCCAGCAGCCCCCAAGGGTCGAACTATGGCTACACCTTC; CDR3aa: CASSPQGSNYGYTF
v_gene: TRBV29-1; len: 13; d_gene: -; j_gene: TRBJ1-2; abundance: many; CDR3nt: TGCAGCGTTGAAATGGGGACGGACTATGGCTACACCTTC; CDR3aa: CSVEMGTDYGYTF
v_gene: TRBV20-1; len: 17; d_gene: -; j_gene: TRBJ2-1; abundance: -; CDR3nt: TGCAGTGGGACGGACAGCGCAAGATCTAGCTCCTACAATGAGCAGTTCTTC; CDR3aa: CSGTDSARSSSYNEQFF
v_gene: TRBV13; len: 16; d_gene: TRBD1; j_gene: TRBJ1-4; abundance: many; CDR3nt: TGTGCCAGCTCTCAAAACCCCGGGACAGGGGCTGAAAAACTGTTTTTT; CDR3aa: CASSQNPGTGAEKLFF
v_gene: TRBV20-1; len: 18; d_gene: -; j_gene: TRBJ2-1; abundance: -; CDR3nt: TGCAGTTTGGACCACCCGGACTACGTTTCTGGGGAATACAATGAGCAGTTCTTC; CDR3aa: CSLDHPDYVSGEYNEQFF
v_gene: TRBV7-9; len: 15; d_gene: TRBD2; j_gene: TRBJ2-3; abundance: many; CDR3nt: TGTGCCAGCAGCTCAGCACGGGGGGTAGGGGATACGCAGTATTTT; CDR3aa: CASSSARGVGDTQYF
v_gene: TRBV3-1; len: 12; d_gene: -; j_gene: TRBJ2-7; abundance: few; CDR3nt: TGTGCCAGCAGGGGAGAGTCCTACGAGCAGTACTTC; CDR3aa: CASRGESYEQYF
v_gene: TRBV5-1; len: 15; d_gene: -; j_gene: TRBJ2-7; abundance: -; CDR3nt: TGCGCCAGCAGGATGGACGGTGGACCAGCCTACGAGCAGTACTTC; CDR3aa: CASRMDGGPAYEQYF
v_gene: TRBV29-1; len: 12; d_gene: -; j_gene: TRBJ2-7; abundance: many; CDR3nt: TGCAGCGTGGTCACAGGTCCCTACGAGCAGTACTTC; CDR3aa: CSVVTGPYEQYF
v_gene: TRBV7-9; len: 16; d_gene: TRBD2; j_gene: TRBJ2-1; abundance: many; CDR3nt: TGTGCCAGCAGCGCCCTCTGGCAGCGGGGGGACAATGAGCAGTTCTTC; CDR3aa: CASSALWQRGDNEQFF
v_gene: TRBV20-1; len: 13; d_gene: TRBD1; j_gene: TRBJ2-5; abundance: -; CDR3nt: TGCAGTGCTAGAGAGAGGGGGCGAGGGACCCAGTACTTC; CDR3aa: CSARERGRGTQYF
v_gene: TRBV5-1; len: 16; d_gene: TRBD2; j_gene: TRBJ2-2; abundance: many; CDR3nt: TGCGCCAGCAGCCCAGGACTAGCGGCGAACACCGGGGAGCTGTTTTTT; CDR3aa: CASSPGLAANTGELFF
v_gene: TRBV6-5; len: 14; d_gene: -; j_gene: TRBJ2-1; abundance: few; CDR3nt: TGTGCCAGCAGTAACGGACCAATCCGGGATGAGCAGTTCTTC; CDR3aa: CASSNGPIRDEQFF
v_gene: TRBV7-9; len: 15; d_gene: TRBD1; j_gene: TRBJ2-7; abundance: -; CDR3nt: TGTGCCAGCAGCCCCCCCGGGACAGGGTTCCACGAGCAGTACTTC; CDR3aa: CASSPPGTGFHEQYF
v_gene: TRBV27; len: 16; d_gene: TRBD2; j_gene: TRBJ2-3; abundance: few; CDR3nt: TGTGCCAGCAGTTTGGGGGCTAGCGGGGTCACAGATACGCAGTATTTT; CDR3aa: CASSLGASGVTDTQYF
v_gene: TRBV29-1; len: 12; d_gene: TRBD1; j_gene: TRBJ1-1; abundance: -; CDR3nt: TGCAGCGTTGAACAGGGGGGCACTGAAGCTTTCTTT; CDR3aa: CSVEQGGTEAFF
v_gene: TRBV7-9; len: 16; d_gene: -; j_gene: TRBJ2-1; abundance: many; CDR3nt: TGTGCCAGCAGCTTAGAGGGCAGGGGTGGTTACAATGAGCAGTTCTTC; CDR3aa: CASSLEGRGGYNEQFF
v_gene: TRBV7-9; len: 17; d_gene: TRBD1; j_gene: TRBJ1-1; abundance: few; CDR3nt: TGTGCCAGCAGATCTTCCGGGACAGGGGAGTGGGACACTGAAGCTTTCTTT; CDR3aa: CASRSSGTGEWDTEAFF
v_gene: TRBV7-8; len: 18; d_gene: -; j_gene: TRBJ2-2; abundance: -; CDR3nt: TGTGCCAGCAGCTTAGGAGACTTGGGGTGGGGAAACACCGGGGAGCTGTTTTTT; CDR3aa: CASSLGDLGWGNTGELFF
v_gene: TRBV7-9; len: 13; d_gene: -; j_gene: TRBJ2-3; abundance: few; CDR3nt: TGTGCCAGCAGCTTGGGCCCTGGGGATACGCAGTATTTT; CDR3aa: CASSLGPGDTQYF
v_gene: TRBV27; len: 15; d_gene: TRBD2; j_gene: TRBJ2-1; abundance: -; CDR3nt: TGTGCCAGCAGTGCGGGACTAGGGCCCGTCCGATGGCAGTTCTTC; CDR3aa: CASSAGLGPVRWQFF
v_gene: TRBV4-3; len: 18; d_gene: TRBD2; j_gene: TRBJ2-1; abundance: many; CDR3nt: TGCGCCAGCAGCCAAGGGACTAGCGGGACCAGCCCCTCCAATGAGCAGTTCTTC; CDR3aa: CASSQGTSGTSPSNEQFF
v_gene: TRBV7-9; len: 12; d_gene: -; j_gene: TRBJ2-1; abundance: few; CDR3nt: TGTGCCAGCACCTTCGCTATGGTCGAGCAGTTCTTC; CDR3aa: CASTFAMVEQFF
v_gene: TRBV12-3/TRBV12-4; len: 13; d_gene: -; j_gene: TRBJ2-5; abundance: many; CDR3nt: TGTGCCAGCAGTTTACCCCCTGACGAGACCCAGTACTTC; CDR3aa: CASSLPPDETQYF
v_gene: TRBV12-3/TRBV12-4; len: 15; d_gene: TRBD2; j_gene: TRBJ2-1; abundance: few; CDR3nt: TGTGCCAGCAGTCAAGCGGGAGGGCCTCTGGATGAGCAGTTCTTC; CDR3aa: CASSQAGGPLDEQFF
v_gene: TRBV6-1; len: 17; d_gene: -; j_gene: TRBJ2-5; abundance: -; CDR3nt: TGTGCCAGCAGTGAAGCGGGAATTGGGGGGCCCGTGGAGACCCAGTACTTC; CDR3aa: CASSEAGIGGPVETQYF
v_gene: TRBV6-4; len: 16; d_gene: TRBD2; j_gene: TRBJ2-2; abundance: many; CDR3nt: TGTGCCAGCAGTGAAAGCGGGGGCCTTGACACCGGGGAGCTGTTTTTT; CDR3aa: CASSESGGLDTGELFF
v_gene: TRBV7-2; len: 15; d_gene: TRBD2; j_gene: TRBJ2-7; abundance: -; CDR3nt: TGTGCCAGCAGCCCCACTAGCGGGAGTCTAGACGAGCAGTACTTC; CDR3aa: CASSPTSGSLDEQYF
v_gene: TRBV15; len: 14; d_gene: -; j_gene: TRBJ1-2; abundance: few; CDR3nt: TGTGCCACCAGCAGACCCGAAAGATACTATGGCTACACCTTC; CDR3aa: CATSRPERYYGYTF
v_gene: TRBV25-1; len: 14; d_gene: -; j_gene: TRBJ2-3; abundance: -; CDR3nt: TGTGCCAGCAGGGTCGGGGGAGCCACAGATACGCAGTATTTT; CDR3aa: CASRVGGATDTQYF
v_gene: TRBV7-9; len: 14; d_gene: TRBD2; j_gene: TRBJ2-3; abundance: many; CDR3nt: TGTGCCAGCAGCACTACTAGCGGTGCAGATACGCAGTATTTT; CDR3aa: CASSTTSGADTQYF
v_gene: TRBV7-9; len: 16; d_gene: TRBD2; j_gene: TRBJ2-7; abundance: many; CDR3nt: TGTGCCAGCAGCCCCCGAGGGACTAGCGAGGCCTACGAGCAGTACTTC; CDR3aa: CASSPRGTSEAYEQYF
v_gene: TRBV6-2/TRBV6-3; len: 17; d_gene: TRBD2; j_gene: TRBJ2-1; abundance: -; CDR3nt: TGTGCCAGCAGTTACGAGGAACTAGCGGGTAGGCCCAATGAGCAGTTCTTC; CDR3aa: CASSYEELAGRPNEQFF
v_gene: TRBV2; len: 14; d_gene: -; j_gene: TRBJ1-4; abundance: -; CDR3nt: TGTGCCAGCAGTTCAGAGTCAACTAATGAAAAACTGTTTTTT; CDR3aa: CASSSESTNEKLFF
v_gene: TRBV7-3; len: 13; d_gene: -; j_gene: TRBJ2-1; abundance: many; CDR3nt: TGTGCCAGCAGCTTAATCGGAGACAATGAGCAGTTCTTC; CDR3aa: CASSLIGDNEQFF
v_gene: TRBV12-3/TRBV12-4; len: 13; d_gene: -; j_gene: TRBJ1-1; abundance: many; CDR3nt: TGTGCCAGCAGTTCTCACAGGGACACTGAAGCTTTCTTT; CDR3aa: CASSSHRDTEAFF
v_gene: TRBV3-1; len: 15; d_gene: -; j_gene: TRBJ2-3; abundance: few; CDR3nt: TGTGCCAGCAGCCTACCCGGAGGAGGCACAGATACGCAGTATTTT; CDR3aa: CASSLPGGGTDTQYF
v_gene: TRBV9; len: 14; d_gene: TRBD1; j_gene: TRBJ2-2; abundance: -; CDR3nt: TGTGCCAGCAGCGCGGGACAGTTCACCGGGGAGCTGTTTTTT; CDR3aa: CASSAGQFTGELFF
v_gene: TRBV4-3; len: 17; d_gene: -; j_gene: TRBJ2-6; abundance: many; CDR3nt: TGCGCCAGCAGCCGCGGTGAAGAGAACTCTGGGGCCAACGTCCTGACTTTC; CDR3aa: CASSRGEENSGANVLTF
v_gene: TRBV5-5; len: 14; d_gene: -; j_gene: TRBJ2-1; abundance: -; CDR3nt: TGTGCCAGCAGCTTGGGGGAATATGGCAATGAGCAGTTCTTC; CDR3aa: CASSLGEYGNEQFF
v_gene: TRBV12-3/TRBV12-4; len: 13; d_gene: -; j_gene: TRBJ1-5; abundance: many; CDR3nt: TGTGCCAGCAGTTTAGGGCAGTCCTCGCCCCAGCATTTT; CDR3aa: CASSLGQSSPQHF
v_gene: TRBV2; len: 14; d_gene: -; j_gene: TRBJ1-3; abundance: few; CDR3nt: TGTGCCAGCTTCGACCCCATGTCTGGAAACACCATATATTTT; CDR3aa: CASFDPMSGNTIYF
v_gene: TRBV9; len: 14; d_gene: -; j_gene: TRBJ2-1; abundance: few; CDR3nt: TGTGCCAGCAGCGTAGATACAGCCAACAATGAGCAGTTCTTC; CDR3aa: CASSVDTANNEQFF
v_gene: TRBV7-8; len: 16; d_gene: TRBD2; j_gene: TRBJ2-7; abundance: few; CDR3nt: TGTGCCAGCAGCTTAGCGGGAGCTAGCGGGTTCTACGAGCAGTACTTC; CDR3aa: CASSLAGASGFYEQYF
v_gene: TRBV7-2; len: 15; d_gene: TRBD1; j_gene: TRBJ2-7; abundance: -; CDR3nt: TGTGCCAGCAGCTTGACAGGGGTAACCCACTACGAGCAGTACTTC; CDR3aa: CASSLTGVTHYEQYF
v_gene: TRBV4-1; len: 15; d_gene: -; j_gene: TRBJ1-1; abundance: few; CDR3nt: TGCGCCAGCAGCCAAGAGGCCGGGGGAGCCCCTGAAGCTTTCTTT; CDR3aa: CASSQEAGGAPEAFF
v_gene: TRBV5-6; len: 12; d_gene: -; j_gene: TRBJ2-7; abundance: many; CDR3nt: TGTGCCAGCAGCTTTGGCGCGGGTGAGCAGTACTTC; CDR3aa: CASSFGAGEQYF
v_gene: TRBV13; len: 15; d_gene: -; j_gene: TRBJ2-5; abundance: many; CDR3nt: TGTGCCAGCAGCCCCGGACATCAGTACCAAGAGACCCAGTACTTC; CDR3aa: CASSPGHQYQETQYF
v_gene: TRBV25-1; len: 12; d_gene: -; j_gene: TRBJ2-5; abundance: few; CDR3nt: TGTGCCTCGGGACACTGGGTAGAGACCCAGTACTTC; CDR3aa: CASGHWVETQYF
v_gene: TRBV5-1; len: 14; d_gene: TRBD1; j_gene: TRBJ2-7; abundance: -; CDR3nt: TGCGCCAGCAGCTTGAAGGGACAGGGTAACGAGCAGTACTTC; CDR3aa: CASSLKGQGNEQYF
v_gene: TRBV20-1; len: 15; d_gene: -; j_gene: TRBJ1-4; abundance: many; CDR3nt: TGCAGTGCTAGAGATCCCCCGGGAGGAGGCGAAAAACTGTTTTTT; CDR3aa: CSARDPPGGGEKLFF
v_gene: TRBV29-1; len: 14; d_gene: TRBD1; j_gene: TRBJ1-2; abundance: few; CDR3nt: TGCAGCGCCAAAGGGACAGGGATCAACTATGGCTACACCTTC; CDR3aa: CSAKGTGINYGYTF
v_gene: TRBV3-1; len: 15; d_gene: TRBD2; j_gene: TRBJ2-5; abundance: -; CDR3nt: TGTGCCAGCAGCCTTAGCGGGGTGATCCAAGAGACCCAGTACTTC; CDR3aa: CASSLSGVIQETQYF
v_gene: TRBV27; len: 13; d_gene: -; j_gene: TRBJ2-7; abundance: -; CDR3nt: TGTGCCAGCAGTTGGCAGGGCGACTACGAGCAGTACTTC; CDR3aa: CASSWQGDYEQYF